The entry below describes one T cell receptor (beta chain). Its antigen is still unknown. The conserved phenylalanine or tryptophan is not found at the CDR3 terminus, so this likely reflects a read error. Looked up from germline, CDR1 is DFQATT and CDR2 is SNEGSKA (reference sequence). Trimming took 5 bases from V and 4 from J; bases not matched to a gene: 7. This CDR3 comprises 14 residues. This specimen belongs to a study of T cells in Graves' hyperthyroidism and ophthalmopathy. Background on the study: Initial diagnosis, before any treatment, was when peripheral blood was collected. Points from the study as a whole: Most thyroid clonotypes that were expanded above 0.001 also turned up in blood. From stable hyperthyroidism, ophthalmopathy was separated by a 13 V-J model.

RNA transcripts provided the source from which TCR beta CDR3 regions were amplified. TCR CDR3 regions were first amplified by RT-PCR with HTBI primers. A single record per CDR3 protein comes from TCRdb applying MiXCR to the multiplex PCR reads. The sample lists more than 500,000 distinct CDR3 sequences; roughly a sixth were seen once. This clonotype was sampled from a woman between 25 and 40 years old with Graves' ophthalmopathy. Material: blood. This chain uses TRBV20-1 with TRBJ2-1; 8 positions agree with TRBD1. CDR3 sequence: CSAFDRGIYNEQFL. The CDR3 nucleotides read TGCAGTGCTTTCGACAGGGGAATTTACAATGAGCAGTTCCTC.